The 2 T cell receptor beta chains below come from one sample, sequenced in a study of Ad26.COV2.S vaccination and SARS-CoV-2 variants. Assay used: immunoSEQ multiplex PCR; TCRdb lists only in-frame clones, some missing. The sample includes hundreds of thousands of clones, around 87% of them seen just once. This sample's treatment: some 20 received Ad26.COV2.S at low or high dose, single or two shots; a few received placebo; per-sample allocation not given. Day 63 after the first injection of vaccine or placebo was the sampling time. Sample: peripheral blood, taken in a trial of Ad26.COV2.S vaccine versus placebo. These receptors all stem from a person between 18 and 65 years old who received the Ad26.COV2.S COVID-19 vaccine or a placebo.

The rearrangement links TRBV3-1 (or the pseudogene TRBV3-2) to TRBJ1-3, with D possibly being TRBD1 (6 bases). The V end lost 5 bases, the J end lost 4 bases, and 12 bases lay between the germline ends. CDR1 and CDR2 (germline): LGHDT, YNNKEL (reference sequence). The CDR3 has 14 amino acids. DNA for the CDR3: TGTGCCAGCAGCGGACAGACGGGGGGAAACACCATATATTTT. This encodes CASSGQTGGNTIYF.

This clone was recorded only once. The rearrangement joins TRBV7-3 to TRBJ2-1; 10 bases fit TRBD2. Trimming removed 4 bases from V and 6 bases from J; junction bases left unmatched: 6. Germline CDR1 and CDR2: SGHTA and FQGTGA. The CDR3 sequence is 15 residues long. CDR3 DNA sequence: TGTGCCAGCAGCTCTAGCGGGGGAACGGGCAATGAGCAGTTCTTC. This gives the protein CASSSSGGTGNEQFF.